Listed below are T cell receptor beta chains from one sample, sequenced in a study of cytomegalovirus exposure and HLA in healthy donors. Sequencing was performed with immunoSEQ multiplex PCR; in TCRdb, only in-frame clones are kept and a portion is missing. Among under 200,000 clones listed, 81% were seen once. The sequencing input was PBMCs. These TCRs come from a man aged 45-65 years in good health and CMV-seropositive. The CDR3 runs from the conserved cysteine through the conserved F or W. The D gene is left open where the match is weak. Some rows mark clone size as missing; the rest say once, few, many or name a class of expanded clone.

TRBJ1-1	.	TRBV18	TRBD1	CASRTGMNTEAFF	TGTGCCAGCCGGACAGGGATGAACACTGAAGCTTTCTTT
TRBJ2-2	.	TRBV11-2	TRBD2	CASSPWTSGRGGELFF	TGTGCCAGCAGCCCTTGGACTAGCGGGAGGGGCGGGGAGCTGTTTTTT
TRBJ1-2	.	TRBV28	TRBD1	CASRRGQAPSYGYTF	TGTGCCAGCAGACGGGGACAGGCCCCTAGCTATGGCTACACCTTC
TRBJ2-7	.	TRBV7-2	TRBD1	CASSQQGGPYEQYF	TGTGCCAGCAGCCAACAGGGGGGTCCCTACGAGCAGTACTTC
TRBJ1-5	few	TRBV18	.	CASSPGQNQPQHF	TGTGCCAGCTCACCGGGCCAAAATCAGCCCCAGCATTTT
TRBJ2-1	.	TRBV5-1	.	CASSLGQAHLGNEQFF	TGCGCCAGCAGCTTGGGACAGGCCCACCTGGGAAATGAGCAGTTCTTC
TRBJ1-1	.	TRBV10-2	.	CASSGQKNTEAFF	TGCGCCAGCAGTGGACAGAAGAACACTGAAGCTTTCTTT
TRBJ1-1	few	TRBV6-5	TRBD1	CASSPQGRRTEAFF	TGTGCCAGCAGCCCACAGGGGCGGAGGACTGAAGCCTTCTTT
TRBJ1-5	.	TRBV18	TRBD1	CASSPTGDNQPQHF	TGTGCCAGCTCACCTACAGGGGACAATCAGCCCCAGCATTTT
TRBJ2-1	.	TRBV29-1	TRBD1	CSVPQGQVLNEQFF	TGCAGCGTCCCACAGGGACAGGTCTTGAATGAGCAGTTCTTC
TRBJ1-6	.	TRBV5-6	TRBD1	CASSLPGQGISPLHF	TGTGCCAGCAGCTTGCCGGGACAGGGCATTTCACCCCTCCACTTT
TRBJ1-2	.	TRBV6-1	TRBD1	CASTSDRGFGYTF	TGTGCCAGCACCTCGGACAGGGGGTTTGGCTACACCTTC
TRBJ1-1	.	TRBV6-5	.	CASSAGLGAFF	TGTGCCAGCAGTGCAGGGCTTGGAGCTTTCTTT
TRBJ2-3	.	TRBV6-4	TRBD2	CASSLSPSGRLDTQYF	TGTGCCAGCAGCCTCTCCCCCAGCGGGAGGCTAGATACGCAGTATTTT
TRBJ2-3	.	TRBV7-7	TRBD2	CASSLGSGVDTQYF	TGTGCTAGCAGCTTAGGAAGCGGGGTGGATACGCAGTATTTT
TRBJ2-2	.	TRBV30	TRBD2	CAYRLERGYTGELFF	TGTGCCTACCGACTGGAGCGGGGATACACCGGGGAGCTGTTTTTT
TRBJ1-1	.	TRBV9	TRBD1	CASSYGQGAEAFF	TGTGCCAGCAGTTATGGACAGGGGGCTGAAGCTTTCTTT
TRBJ1-4	.	TRBV11-2	TRBD1	CASSPWTGSREKLFF	TGTGCCAGCAGCCCGTGGACAGGCTCTCGTGAAAAACTGTTTTTT
TRBJ2-3	.	TRBV5-4	TRBD2	CASSSRLAGAGDTQYF	TGTGCCAGCAGCTCCAGACTAGCGGGGGCGGGAGATACGCAGTATTTT
TRBJ2-1	.	TRBV27	.	CASSLFSLVGNEQFF	TGTGCCAGCAGTTTATTTAGTCTAGTAGGCAATGAGCAGTTCTTC
TRBJ2-1	.	TRBV6-1	TRBD1	CASSEAPRTGTEQFF	TGTGCCAGCAGTGAAGCGCCGCGGACAGGTACGGAGCAGTTCTTC
TRBJ1-1	few	TRBV7-3	TRBD1	CASRQDRGSTEAFF	TGTGCCAGCAGACAAGACAGGGGGAGTACTGAAGCTTTCTTT
TRBJ2-2	.	TRBV6-1	.	CASSSVGGTTGELFF	TGTGCCAGCAGTTCGGTCGGGGGTACCACCGGGGAGCTGTTTTTT
TRBJ1-4	.	TRBV6-5	.	CASSYEGATNEKLFF	TGTGCCAGCAGTTACGAGGGCGCAACTAATGAAAAACTGTTTTTT
TRBJ2-1	.	TRBV29-1	.	CSVSGHPRGLSYNEQFF	TGCAGCGTGTCGGGACACCCAAGGGGTCTATCCTACAATGAGCAGTTCTTC
TRBJ1-5	.	TRBV6-5	TRBD1	CASRKGQHSNQPQHF	TGTGCCAGCAGAAAGGGACAGCATAGCAATCAGCCCCAGCATTTT
TRBJ2-1	.	TRBV27	TRBD2	CASSLAPSGRNEQFF	TGTGCCAGCAGTTTGGCACCTAGCGGGCGCAATGAGCAGTTCTTC
TRBJ1-6	.	TRBV7-8	.	CASSPPNGYNSPLHF	TGTGCCAGCAGCCCCCCAAACGGTTATAATTCACCCCTCCACTTT
TRBJ1-1	.	TRBV11-3	.	CASSLERGREAFF	TGTGCCAGCAGCTTAGAAAGAGGGCGGGAAGCTTTCTTT
TRBJ1-1	.	TRBV11-2	.	CASSFLRNTEAFF	TGTGCCAGCAGCTTCCTCAGGAACACCGAAGCTTTCTTT
TRBJ2-7	few	TRBV2	TRBD1	CASSGQGPISYEQYF	TGTGCCAGCAGTGGACAGGGGCCGATCTCCTACGAGCAGTACTTC
TRBJ2-5	.	TRBV9	.	CASSVNEGSRPETQYF	TGTGCCAGCAGCGTAAACGAGGGATCCAGACCAGAGACCCAGTACTTC
TRBJ1-3	once	TRBV30	.	CAWSVRGSGNTIYF	TGTGCCTGGAGTGTACGGGGGAGTGGAAACACCATATATTTT
TRBJ2-5	.	TRBV18	.	CASSPPGLARETQYF	TGTGCCAGCTCACCACCGGGACTGGCTAGGGAGACCCAGTACTTC
TRBJ2-5	.	TRBV7-6	TRBD2	CASSLWGTSGAQETQYF	TGTGCCAGCAGCTTATGGGGGACTAGCGGGGCTCAAGAGACCCAGTACTTC
TRBJ2-6	.	TRBV5-4	.	CASSLEGGRAGANVLTF	TGTGCCAGCAGCTTAGAGGGGGGGAGGGCTGGGGCCAACGTCCTGACTTTC
TRBJ1-1	.	TRBV7-8	.	CASRTNRKTANTEAFF	TGTGCCAGCAGGACAAATAGAAAGACAGCGAACACTGAAGCTTTCTTT
TRBJ2-1	few	TRBV9	TRBD2	CASSVGTSYYNEQFF	TGTGCCAGCAGCGTAGGGACTAGCTACTACAATGAGCAGTTCTTC
TRBJ2-7	.	TRBV27	.	CASSPRRHYEQYF	TGTGCCAGCAGCCCCCGCCGACACTACGAGCAGTACTTC
TRBJ2-7	.	TRBV2	.	CASSLEYEQYF	TGTGCCAGCAGCTTGGAGTACGAGCAGTACTTC
TRBJ1-1	.	TRBV29-1	.	CSVEGGRDPLNTEAFF	TGCAGCGTTGAGGGTGGGCGCGACCCCTTGAACACTGAAGCTTTCTTT
TRBJ1-2	many	TRBV2	.	CASITTGKGYTF	TGTGCCAGCATCACAACAGGGAAGGGCTACACCTTC
TRBJ2-5	.	TRBV28	.	CASRKGNRAQETQYF	TGTGCCAGCAGAAAGGGGAACCGGGCACAAGAGACCCAGTACTTC
TRBJ2-1	.	TRBV5-6	.	CASLSYNEQFF	TGTGCCAGCCTGTCGTATAATGAGCAGTTCTTC
TRBJ2-1	.	TRBV5-1	TRBD2	CASSLTSGVNEQFF	TGCGCCAGCAGCTTGACTAGCGGGGTAAATGAGCAGTTCTTC